This T cell receptor beta chain appears in the sequencing data of a study of blood T cell repertoires in COVID-19. About the research overall: Sites in the United States, Italy and Spain provided acute and convalescent COVID-19 samples. The analysed material was cDNA or gDNA that came from T cells, B-cell-depleted T cells, or PBMCs.

This clone occurred a few times. This CDR3 is 15 amino acids long. Per germline, CDR1 DFQATT and CDR2 SNEGSKA (reference sequence). With 3 bases removed from V and 0 bases from J, the gap between germline ends came to 9 bases. Original methodology: Cell counts per sample came from amplifying reference gene primers. This table comes from immunoSEQ multiplex PCR, and its TCRdb copy is limited to in-frame clones, with some not included. That table supplies the V and J calls and clone size; D and trimming were determined from the DNA. The sample holds 130,000 or so clones, 85% to 90% seen once. The specimen was peripheral blood. The chain carries TRBV20-1 and TRBJ1-6; D call uncertain. The sequence was collected from a woman aged 55-69 years with acute or convalescent COVID-19. CDR3 loop: CSASPGSSYNSPLHF. In nucleotides, the CDR3 is TGCAGTGCTAGTCCGGGGAGCTCCTATAATTCACCCCTCCACTTT.